The T cell receptor beta chain described here comes from a study of cytomegalovirus exposure and HLA in healthy donors. J gave up 4 bases and V 4 bases, and 9 bases lay outside the gene matches. CDR3 length: 15 residues. In germline, CDR1 is SGHRS, CDR2 YFSETQ. Study outcomes and limitations: Among the sequence variants, a highly shared cluster was likely an artifact of sequencing. Later analysis revealed greater clonal expansion in HLA-associated TCR beta chains than in equally common others. The later analysis indicated that the majority of CMV-associated TCR beta chains appeared HLA-restricted.

Primers included in the PCR were 60 Vbeta and 13 Jbeta primers. Measured with immunoSEQ multiplex PCR; TCRdb has only the in-frame clones, and not every one. Among 150,000 or so clones listed, about 77% were seen once. Points on this clone: Its antigen remains unknown.

The chain has TRBV5-1 and TRBJ2-5, with TRBD1 matching 8 bases. This receptor was identified in a female donor in good health and CMV-seronegative. Source material: PBMCs. CDR3 bases: TGCGCCAGCAGCCCTGGGACAGGAGGAATAGAGACCCAGTACTTC. This encodes CASSPGTGGIETQYF.